This record covers a single TCR beta chain. In the authors' workflow: Reference gene primer amplification yielded estimated nucleated cell counts. Sequencing was performed with immunoSEQ multiplex PCR; in TCRdb, only in-frame clones are kept and a portion is missing. V, J and clone size are taken as reported in that table, and D and trimming were inferred from the DNA itself. The sample yields 55,000 to 70,000 clones, about 74% seen once. The sample is drawn from a study of blood T cell repertoires in COVID-19. Study as a whole: Sources were T cells, B-cell-depleted T cells, or PBMCs; the material itself was cDNA or gDNA.

Trimming removed 4 bases from V and 2 bases from J; junction bases left unmatched: 5. The CDR3 spans 15 residues. Germline V CDR1 and CDR2: MNHEY, SMNVEV (reference sequence). The sequencing sample was made of peripheral blood. This clonotype originated in a human donor in a cohort sampled during active COVID-19. The rearrangement joins TRBV27 to TRBJ2-5, with 9 bases identical to TRBD2. CDR3 amino acids: CASSSPAGGQETQYF. Here the CDR3 DNA reads TGTGCCAGCAGTTCCCCGGCGGGGGGGCAAGAGACCCAGTACTTC.